The clone carrying this TCR beta chain appeared many times. The sample is drawn from a study of regulatory T cells in long-lasting Graves disease. Whole-study context: Patients newly diagnosed with Graves' had been on antithyroid drugs for under 3 months.

Time point noted: newly diagnosed GD, antithyroid drugs for less than 3 months. The TCR library was made from RNA that had been extracted from PBMCs in TRIzol. V was trimmed by 5 bases and J by 0 bases, leaving 10 bases between them. The germline V gene encodes CDR1 ENHRY and CDR2 SYGVKD. The CDR3 contains 14 residues. Libraries of TCR beta came from iRepertoire HTBI primers plus Arm-PCR of CDR3 regions. TCRdb reprocessed the multiplex PCR reads via MiXCR and lists one record per CDR3 protein. The data show roughly 560,000 distinct CDR3 sequences, with around 16% seen just once and roughly 25% held by the top ten. This sample was shared with a second study, whose subject was T cells in Graves' hyperthyroidism and ophthalmopathy.

The sample here was peripheral blood mononuclear cells (PBMCs), taken at new diagnosis, from a patient treated with antithyroid drugs. The sequence was collected from a woman aged 35-60 years with Graves disease. The chain carries TRBV10-3 and TRBJ1-1; D possibly corresponds to TRBD1 (5 bases). The CDR3 coding sequence is TGTGCCATCAGTACGGGACCGATGAACACTGAAGCTTTCTTT. Residues: CAISTGPMNTEAFF.